This T cell receptor (beta chain) stems from a study of T cells in Graves' hyperthyroidism and ophthalmopathy. Germline values: CDR1 MDHEN, CDR2 SYDVKM. Trimming stripped 5 bases from V and 5 bases from J, with 13 bases between. The CDR3 contains 14 residues. This clonotype was detected only a few times. An absence of ophthalmopathy progression within 18 months meant stable Graves' hyperthyroidism. Among the patients, aged 18 to 65, hyperthyroidism was newly diagnosed and had lasted under 2 months. The source of the PBMCs was approximately 10 ml of fresh peripheral blood. It was RNA transcripts that yielded the amplified TCR beta CDR3 regions. HTBI primers were the set used in a first-round RT-PCR of the TCR CDR3. In TCRdb, the multiplex PCR reads were re-called with MiXCR into one record per CDR3 protein. The table has around 500,000 distinct CDR3 sequences, 11% to 15% seen once; the top ten hold about 15%.

Sequencing was performed on blood. This TCR came from a woman aged 40 to 55 with Graves' hyperthyroidism. V is TRBV28 and J is TRBJ2-1; a possible D gene is TRBD1 (5 bases). Here the CDR3 reads CASSTDTPDNEQFF. For the CDR3, the DNA is TGTGCCAGCAGTACGGACACCCCGGACAATGAGCAGTTCTTC.